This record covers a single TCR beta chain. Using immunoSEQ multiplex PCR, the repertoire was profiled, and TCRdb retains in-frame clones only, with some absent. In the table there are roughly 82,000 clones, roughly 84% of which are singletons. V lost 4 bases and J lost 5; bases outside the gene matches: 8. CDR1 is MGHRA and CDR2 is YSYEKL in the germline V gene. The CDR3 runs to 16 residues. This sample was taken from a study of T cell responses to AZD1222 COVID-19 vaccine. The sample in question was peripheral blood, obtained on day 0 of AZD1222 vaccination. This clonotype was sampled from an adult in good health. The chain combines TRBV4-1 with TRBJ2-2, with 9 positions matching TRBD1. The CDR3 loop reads CASSPLGTGLTGELFF. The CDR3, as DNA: TGCGCCAGCAGCCCCCTCGGGACAGGGCTTACCGGGGAGCTGTTTTTT.